The clone carrying this T cell receptor (beta chain) was detected a few times. Its antigen is not known. The sample originates from a study of T-cell reconstitution after alpha-beta-depleted transplantation in children. Unique molecular identifiers were incorporated when the TCRbeta library was constructed. TCRdb reprocessed the PCR reads via MiXCR and lists one record per CDR3 protein. The table has about 110,000 distinct CDR3 sequences, approximately 6.9% seen once; the top ten hold approximately 25%. General study points: By one year post-transplant, T-cell counts and diversity largely arose from T cells that were newly produced.

The receptor's source is a male patient under 10 years old who had a stem cell transplant for acute lymphoblastic leukemia, so the T cells may come from the graft donor. Sequenced material: PBMCs, mostly from graft donor cells, taken 360 days after TCRalphabeta/CD19-depleted stem cell transplant.

In DNA, the CDR3 is TGCGCCAGCAGCCAAGCGCCGACAGGGAACTATGGCTACACCTTC. Encoded protein: CASSQAPTGNYGYTF. This rearrangement joins TRBV4-1 to TRBJ1-2; 7 nucleotides match TRBD1. Germline V gene data show CDR1 as MGHRA and CDR2 as YSYEKL. This CDR3 contains 15 residues. Germline trimming cut 1 base from V and 2 bases from J; bases unmatched to any gene: 4.